The 24 T cell receptor beta chains below were found in one sample sequenced in a study of blood T cell repertoires in COVID-19. The assay was immunoSEQ multiplex PCR, and TCRdb's table has in-frame clones only and misses some. The sample has roughly 150,000 clones, more than 75% seen once. Sequencing used peripheral blood. The receptors were sampled from a young man with COVID-19, enrolled during active disease.

This CDR3 reads CASSWDRYDEQFF. As DNA, the CDR3 is TGTGCCAGCAGTTGGGACAGGTACGATGAGCAGTTCTTC. The rearrangement uses TRBV6-5 and TRBJ2-1, with TRBD1 matching over 8 bases. Germline V gene lookup returns CDR1 MNHEY and CDR2 SVGAGI. Trimming took 4 bases from V and 8 from J; bases not matched to a gene: 4. This CDR3 region has 13 residues.

The chain carries TRBV2 and TRBJ2-3; TRBD2 agrees at 11 bases. V was clipped by 6 bases and J by 4 bases; unmatched bases: 6. The germline V gene has CDR1 SNHLY and CDR2 FYNNEI. This CDR3 contains 15 residues. The CDR3 sequence is CASRLAGGRPDTQYF. The CDR3 nucleotides are TGTGCCAGCAGATTAGCGGGGGGGCGGCCAGATACGCAGTATTTT.

The sample holds a few counts of this clone. This chain connects TRBV5-6 to TRBJ1-2, with no clear D. Germline V gives CDR1 SGHDT, CDR2 YYEEEE. CDR3 length equals 13 residues. The V gene lost 2 bases and the J gene lost 3 bases, with 8 bases spanning the gap. The CDR3 nucleotides are TGTGCCAGCAGCTTCGGAGCCCACTATGGCTACACCTTC. It translates to CASSFGAHYGYTF. The entire variable domain, with the rest obtained from reference TRBV5-6 and TRBJ1-2, is as follows: DAGVTQSPTHLIKTRGQQVTLRCSPKSGHDTVSWYQQALGQGPQFIFQYYEEEERQRGNFPDRFSGHQFPNYSSELNVNALLLGDSALYLCASSFGAHYGYTFGSGTRLTVV.

The chain carries TRBV9 and TRBJ1-2; TRBD1 agrees at 7 bases. This CDR3 has 15 residues. J was trimmed by 4 bases and V by 3 bases; bases with no gene match: 9. The V gene's germline CDR1 is SGDLS and CDR2 YYNGEE. This chain's CDR3 is CASSARQGRGYGYTF. In DNA, the CDR3 is TGTGCCAGCAGCGCCCGACAGGGTCGGGGCTATGGCTACACCTTC.

This clone was detected only a few times. The chain combines TRBV7-9 with TRBJ2-7; a weak D match, TRBD1 (5 bases). This CDR3 has 13 residues. Germline CDR1 and CDR2: SEHNR and FQNEAQ (reference sequence). Trimming pared 6 bases from V and 6 bases from J, leaving 15 bases between. CDR3 amino acids: CASSLPLDSEQYF. CDR3 DNA sequence: TGTGCCAGCAGTCTACCGCTCGACAGCGAGCAGTACTTC.

This clone was observed a handful of times. This chain uses TRBV10-3 with TRBJ2-7; 8 nucleotides line up with TRBD2. The CDR3 spans 14 residues. Germline CDR1 ENHRY, CDR2 SYGVKD. With 4 bases clipped from V and 4 bases from J, the junction kept 6 bases outside the gene matches. CDR3 nucleotides: TGTGCCATCAGTGGTATAGCGGGGCCTTACGAGCAGTACTTC. It translates to CAISGIAGPYEQYF.

The chain recombines TRBV12-5 with TRBJ1-1; 8 nucleotides align to TRBD1. Germline V CDR1 and CDR2: LGHNT, FRNRAP. The ends lost 6 bases at V and 6 bases at J; junction bases unmatched: 9. The CDR3 spans 14 residues. CDR3 coding DNA: TGTGCTAGTGGACCGGACAGGGAAGGGGCTGAAGCTTTCTTT. The encoded protein is CASGPDREGAEAFF.

This clone is a singleton in its sample. This chain connects TRBV5-1 to TRBJ1-6; 7 positions agree with TRBD1. The CDR3 contains 15 residues. V was clipped by 4 bases and J by 3 bases; unmatched bases: 4. Germline assignment: CDR1 SGHRS and CDR2 YFSETQ. The CDR3 loop is CASSHGDSYNSPLHF. For the CDR3, the DNA is TGCGCCAGCAGCCACGGGGACAGCTATAATTCACCCCTCCACTTT. Complete variable domain (other parts from reference TRBV5-1 and TRBJ1-6): KAGVTQTPRYLIKTRGQQVTLSCSPISGHRSVSWYQQTPGQGLQFLFEYFSETQRNKGNFPGRFSGRQFSNSRSEMNVSTLELGDSALYLCASSHGDSYNSPLHFGNGTRLTVT.

The V call is TRBV4-1, the J call TRBJ2-7; 10 nucleotides match TRBD1. Unmatched junction bases numbered 2, after V lost 4 bases and J lost 5 bases. The CDR3 spans 13 residues. CDR1 MGHRA and CDR2 YSYEKL come from the germline V gene. The CDR3 protein is CASSLGQGDEQYF. The CDR3 region has the DNA TGCGCCAGCAGCCTTGGACAGGGGGACGAGCAGTACTTC.

The V gene is TRBV27, the J gene TRBJ2-7, with TRBD2 as a possible D gene (5 bases). With 7 bases removed from V and 1 base from J, the gap between germline ends came to 14 bases. Germline V gives CDR1 MNHEY, CDR2 SMNVEV (reference sequence). The CDR3 runs to 14 residues. The CDR3 region has the DNA TGTGCCAGCAAATCCGAGGGTGATTCCTACGAGCAGTACTTC. Translated, it gives CASKSEGDSYEQYF.

This chain joins TRBV11-2 and TRBJ2-5; TRBD2 matches 8 bases. Trimming cost V 3 bases and J 3 bases; bases outside gene matches: 9. Germline V CDR1 and CDR2: SGHAT, FQNNGV. The CDR3 is 16 amino acids. The CDR3 reads CASSFRTSGIKETQYF. In nucleotides, the CDR3 is TGTGCCAGCAGCTTTAGAACTAGCGGAATTAAAGAGACCCAGTACTTC.

This clone was counted a single time. This sequence joins TRBV6-2 or TRBV6-3 and TRBJ2-2, with 7 bases aligning to TRBD2. Germline V lookup: CDR1 MNHEY, CDR2 SVGEGT. The CDR3 totals 16 residues. V lost 2 bases, J lost 2 bases, and 5 bases stayed unmatched. The CDR3 reads CASSYKASGNTGELFF. The CDR3 region has the DNA TGTGCCAGCAGTTACAAGGCTAGCGGAAACACCGGGGAGCTGTTTTTT.

The chain employs TRBV30 and TRBJ1-1; tentative D call: TRBD1 (5 bases). From germline, CDR1 is GTSNPN and CDR2 SVGIG (reference sequence). There are 14 residues in the CDR3. Trimming took 0 bases from V and 4 from J, leaving 12 bases between them. For the CDR3, the DNA is TGTGCCTGGAGTGTCATCCCGGGGGGCACTGAAGCTTTCTTT. As protein: CAWSVIPGGTEAFF.

The gene calls are TRBV27 and TRBJ2-5, with D possibly TRBD1 on 6 matching bases. Germline V gene data show CDR1 as MNHEY and CDR2 as SMNVEV (reference sequence). This CDR3 region has 14 residues. Trimming shortened V by 10 bases and J by 5 bases, and 20 bases separated the two germline ends. The CDR3 spells CATWARDRQETQYF. The CDR3, as DNA: TGTGCCACCTGGGCCAGAGACAGGCAGGAGACCCAGTACTTC.

The J gene is TRBJ2-7, the V gene TRBV30; 7 positions agree with TRBD1. The CDR3 length is 12 residues. Per germline, CDR1 GTSNPN and CDR2 SVGIG (reference sequence). V shed 5 bases, J shed 5 bases, and the junction held 6 bases outside the gene matches. CDR3 DNA sequence: TGTGCCTGGGGAACAGGGGTGCACGAGCAGTACTTC. It encodes CAWGTGVHEQYF.

The rearrangement links TRBV5-8 to TRBJ2-7; the D is unclear. This CDR3 spans 12 amino acids. The V and J ends lost 1 base and 4 bases respectively, with 6 bases between them. Germline lookup yields CDR1 SGHTS and CDR2 YDEGEE. The CDR3 DNA follows: TGTGCCAGCAGCTTGTCAGTTTACGAGCAGTACTTC. Its protein product is CASSLSVYEQYF.

This clone was picked up one time. Other DNA sequences in this sample translate to the same CDR3. The V call is TRBV7-2, the J call TRBJ2-7; D is unresolved. CDR1 SGHTA and CDR2 FQGNSA come from the germline V gene. The CDR3 covers 13 residues. V was pared by 3 bases and J by 0 bases, with 6 bases between. Here the CDR3 reads CASSLVSSYEQYF. Written as DNA, the CDR3 is TGTGCCAGCAGCTTGGTTAGCTCCTACGAGCAGTACTTC.

The V and J genes are TRBV11-2 and TRBJ1-5, with D perhaps TRBD1 (6 bases). Per the germline V gene, CDR1 is SGHAT and CDR2 is FQNNGV. V lost 5 bases to trimming and J lost 6 bases, with 14 bases between them. The CDR3 has 14 amino acids. The CDR3 region has the DNA TGTGCCAGCAGCGCGACAGGCAAAGGTCAGCCCCAGCATTTT. Its translation: CASSATGKGQPQHF.

The chain links TRBV5-6 to TRBJ2-7; perhaps TRBD1 as D (6 bases). Trimming shortened V by 4 bases and J by 2 bases, and 10 bases separated the two germline ends. The CDR3 runs to 13 residues. From germline, CDR1 is SGHDT and CDR2 YYEEEE. This CDR3 reads CASSPGQTYEQYF. CDR3 DNA: TGTGCCAGCAGCCCCGGACAGACCTACGAGCAGTACTTC.

This clone was seen only once. The chain links TRBV6-5 to TRBJ1-2; TRBD1 matches at 8 bases. V shed 0 bases, J shed 8 bases, and the junction held 8 bases outside the gene matches. Germline V gene data show CDR1 as MNHEY and CDR2 as SVGAGI. The CDR3 runs 15 residues. CDR3 sequence (DNA): TGTGCCAGCAGTTACTCGGGGGACAGGATAGCCGGCTACACCTTC. Translation: CASSYSGDRIAGYTF.

This chain uses TRBV4-3 with TRBJ2-7, with a possible D match to TRBD1 (6 bases). This CDR3 is 15 amino acids long. The V and J ends lost 4 bases and 3 bases respectively, with 16 bases between them. Germline V lookup: CDR1 LGHNA, CDR2 YSLEER. The CDR3 region is CASSRSVTGGYEQYF. The CDR3 DNA reads TGCGCCAGCAGCCGTTCTGTGACAGGCGGCTACGAGCAGTACTTC.

The V gene is TRBV28, the J gene TRBJ2-5; possibly TRBD2 for D (6 bases). CDR1 and CDR2 (germline): MDHEN, SYDVKM. This CDR3 comprises 12 residues. V lost 6 bases to trimming and J lost 9 bases, with 14 bases between them. The CDR3 loop is CASSPDWRAQYF. The CDR3 coding sequence is TGTGCCAGCAGCCCGGATTGGAGGGCCCAGTACTTC.

This sequence joins TRBV2 and TRBJ1-1; D perhaps matches TRBD1 (5 bases). V dropped 9 bases and J dropped 7 bases, with 24 bases sitting between them. The germline CDR1 and CDR2 sequences are SNHLY and FYNNEI. The length of the CDR3 is 15 residues. CDR3 residues: CASTRSELGAVEAFF. The DNA of the CDR3 is TGTGCCAGTACTCGATCCGAACTTGGGGCTGTTGAAGCTTTCTTT.

As to this clone: Mismatch with germline at one junction end may stem from a read error. This chain joins TRBV7-9 and TRBJ2-5; D perhaps matches TRBD2 (5 bases). The CDR3 runs to 12 residues. The V gene's germline CDR1 is SEHNR and CDR2 FQNEAQ (reference sequence). The CDR3 loop is CASSLAGETQYF. The CDR3 DNA follows: TGTGCCAGCAGCCTAGCCGGAGAGACCCAGTACTTC.